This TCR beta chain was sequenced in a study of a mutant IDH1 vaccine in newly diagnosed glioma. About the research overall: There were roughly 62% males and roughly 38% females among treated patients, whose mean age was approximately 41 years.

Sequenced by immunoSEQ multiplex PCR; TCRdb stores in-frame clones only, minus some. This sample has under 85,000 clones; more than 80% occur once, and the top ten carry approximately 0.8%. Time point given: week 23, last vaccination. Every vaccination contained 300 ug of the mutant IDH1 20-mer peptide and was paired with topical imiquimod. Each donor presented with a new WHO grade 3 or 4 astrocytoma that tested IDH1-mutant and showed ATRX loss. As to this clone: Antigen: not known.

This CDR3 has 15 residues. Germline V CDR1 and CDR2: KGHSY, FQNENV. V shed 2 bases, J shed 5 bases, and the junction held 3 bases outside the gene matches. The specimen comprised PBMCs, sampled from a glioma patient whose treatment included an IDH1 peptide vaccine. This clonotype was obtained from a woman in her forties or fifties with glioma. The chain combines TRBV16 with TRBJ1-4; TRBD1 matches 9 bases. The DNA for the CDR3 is TGTGCCAGCAGCCAAGCCGGGACAGGGAATGAAAAACTGTTTTTT. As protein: CASSQAGTGNEKLFF.